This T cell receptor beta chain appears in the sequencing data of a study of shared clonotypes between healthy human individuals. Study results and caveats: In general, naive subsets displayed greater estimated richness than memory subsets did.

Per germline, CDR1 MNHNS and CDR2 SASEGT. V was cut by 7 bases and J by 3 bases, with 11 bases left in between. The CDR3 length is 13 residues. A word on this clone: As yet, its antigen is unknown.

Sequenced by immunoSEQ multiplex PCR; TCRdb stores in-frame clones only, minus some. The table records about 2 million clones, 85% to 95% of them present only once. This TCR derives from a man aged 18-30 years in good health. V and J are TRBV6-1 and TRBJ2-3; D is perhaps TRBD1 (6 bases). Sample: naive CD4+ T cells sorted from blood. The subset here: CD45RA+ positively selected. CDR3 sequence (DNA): TGTGCCAGCACTCTACAGGGTACAGATACGCAGTATTTT. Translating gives CASTLQGTDTQYF.